This is a list of T cell receptor beta chains from one sample in a study of early T cells in non-severe SARS-CoV-2 infection. From the 5' RACE reads, TCRdb called clonotypes with MiXCR, one entry per CDR3 protein. Altogether tens of thousands of distinct CDR3 sequences are present, around 15% being singletons, with the ten largest covering 5% to 7%. Sequenced input: whole blood. These receptors originate from an adult who was a healthcare worker with PCR-confirmed SARS-CoV-2 infection or an uninfected control (not recorded which). The CDR3 runs from the conserved cysteine through the conserved F or W. The D gene is left open where the match is weak. The size of a clone is reported for some rows only, either as once, few or many, or as a class for expanded clones.

CDR3nt | CDR3aa | j_gene | abundance | d_gene | v_gene
TGCAGCGGGGAGGGTCAGGGCCCCACTGAAGCTTTCTTT | CSGEGQGPTEAFF | TRBJ1-1 | few | . | TRBV29-1
TGTGCCAGCAGTGAAGTAGGCCAGGGCCTTCGACTCTATGGCTACACCTTC | CASSEVGQGLRLYGYTF | TRBJ1-2 | . | . | TRBV6-1
TGTGCCAGCAGCCGTGTGGGGGGTAGCCAAGAGACCCAGTACTTC | CASSRVGGSQETQYF | TRBJ2-5 | . | . | TRBV7-2
TGCAGCGTTCATAATGAAAAACTGTTTTTT | CSVHNEKLFF | TRBJ1-4 | . | . | TRBV29-1
TGTGCCAGCTCACCACCGGATCCCGTTGGGGTCCCGTACAATGAGCAGTTCTTC | CASSPPDPVGVPYNEQFF | TRBJ2-1 | . | . | TRBV18
TGTGCCAGCAGCGTAAGAACGGGCACTGAAGCTTTCTTT | CASSVRTGTEAFF | TRBJ1-1 | few | . | TRBV9
TGTGCCAGCAGCGAAAGGACAGGGGATTACCCCACTGAAGCTTTCTTT | CASSERTGDYPTEAFF | TRBJ1-1 | . | TRBD1 | TRBV9
TGCGCCAGCAGCCAAAATAAGGGGCAGGGGGCAAACTATGGCTACACCTTC | CASSQNKGQGANYGYTF | TRBJ1-2 | . | TRBD1 | TRBV4-1
TGTGCCAGCAGTTCACCTCGACAGGGGGCGCGCAATGAGCAGTTCTTC | CASSSPRQGARNEQFF | TRBJ2-1 | many | TRBD1 | TRBV6-6
TGCGCCAGCAGCCAATCGGGGACAGGGGTCCAGACAAGGAGTAATGAGCAGTTCTTC | CASSQSGTGVQTRSNEQFF | TRBJ2-1 | few | TRBD1 | TRBV4-1
TGTGCCAGCAGCCTCCGTAGGACTTCGGAGCAGTACTTC | CASSLRRTSEQYF | TRBJ2-7 | . | . | TRBV11-3
TGTGCCAGCAGCCGGGGACTAGCGGAGAAGGATACGCAGTATTTT | CASSRGLAEKDTQYF | TRBJ2-3 | . | TRBD2 | TRBV7-2
TGTGCCAGCAGTAGACAGGGGCGTGAAAAACTGTTTTTT | CASSRQGREKLFF | TRBJ1-4 | few | TRBD1 | TRBV25-1
TGTGCCAGCAGCCAAGACAGCTCTGGAAACACCATATATTTT | CASSQDSSGNTIYF | TRBJ1-3 | few | . | TRBV3-1
TGTGCCAGCAGTGGGCTTATCCAGGGGAATGAGCAGTTCTTC | CASSGLIQGNEQFF | TRBJ2-1 | few | . | TRBV2
TGTGCCAGCAGCTTAATGAACACTGAAGCTTTCTTT | CASSLMNTEAFF | TRBJ1-1 | many | . | TRBV12-3/TRBV12-4
TGTGCCACCAGTGATACGGACAGGGGGTCCAATCAGCCCCAGCATTTT | CATSDTDRGSNQPQHF | TRBJ1-5 | . | TRBD1 | TRBV24-1
TGTGCCAGCTCACCATTTTTGACCGAAAAAGGAAACACCATATATTTT | CASSPFLTEKGNTIYF | TRBJ1-3 | many | . | TRBV18
TGCGCCAGCAACCCGACATTAGGCGGTTCTGAAGCTTTCTTT | CASNPTLGGSEAFF | TRBJ1-1 | . | . | TRBV5-1
TGTGCCAGCACCTGGGCGGGGGAAGAGACCCAGTACTTC | CASTWAGEETQYF | TRBJ2-5 | . | TRBD2 | TRBV6-2/TRBV6-3
TGCGCCAGCACCCAGCGGGGGGCACAAGAGACCCAGTACTTC | CASTQRGAQETQYF | TRBJ2-5 | many | TRBD2 | TRBV5-1
TGTGCCAGCCACGGGGTTTGGGGAACCCAGTACTTC | CASHGVWGTQYF | TRBJ2-5 | few | . | TRBV7-9
TGTGCCAGCAGCTTGGCTACTGAAGCTTTCTTT | CASSLATEAFF | TRBJ1-1 | . | . | TRBV5-6
TGTGCCAGCAGCCTCCTGACAGGTAGCAATCAGCCCCAGCATTTT | CASSLLTGSNQPQHF | TRBJ1-5 | many | . | TRBV6-2/TRBV6-3
TGTGCCAGCAGCCCGAGGACGGCAGCTGATTCACCCCTCCACTTT | CASSPRTAADSPLHF | TRBJ1-6 | . | . | TRBV7-6
TGTGCCAGCAGCGCCCCGGGACAGGGGGGCGAGCAGTACTTC | CASSAPGQGGEQYF | TRBJ2-7 | . | TRBD1 | TRBV9
TGCAGCGTTGTAGCGGGATCCGGCTATGGCTACACCTTC | CSVVAGSGYGYTF | TRBJ1-2 | many | . | TRBV29-1